Each of the 20 T cell receptor beta chains below was sequenced from the same sample in a study of OX40 agonist ivuxolimab in advanced cancers. The assay was immunoSEQ multiplex PCR, and TCRdb's table has in-frame clones only and misses some. This sample carries over 50,000 clones, 84% of them seen once, and the ten largest clones take under 5.5%. The starting material was CD4+ or CD8+ T cells sorted from blood, obtained in a trial of the OX40 agonist ivuxolimab. These receptors were taken from an adult with an advanced solid tumor such as melanoma, head and neck, liver or kidney cancer.

The chain is built from TRBV4-2 and TRBJ2-7, with unresolved D. Trimming pared 1 base from V and 3 bases from J, leaving 13 bases between. Germline CDR1 and CDR2: LGHNA and YNFKEQ. The CDR3 has 15 residues. The CDR3: CASSQVGDSYYEQYF. In DNA, the CDR3 is TGTGCCAGCAGCCAAGTCGGAGACTCTTACTACGAGCAGTACTTC.

This clone was recorded once. This chain joins TRBV11-3 and TRBJ2-1; 8 bases align to TRBD2. Germline CDR1 and CDR2: SGHNT and YENEEA. This CDR3 region has 16 residues. V trimming: 8 bases; J trimming: 7 bases; junction bases outside the gene matches: 16. CDR3 nucleotides: TGTGCCAGCCGGCCGGGAGGAGCGGGAGAGAGTAATGAGCAGTTCTTC. Amino acid sequence: CASRPGGAGESNEQFF. Full variable domain (outside the CDR3, taken from reference TRBV11-3 and TRBJ2-1): EAGVVQSPRYKIIEKKQPVAFWCNPISGHNTLYWYLQNLGQGPELLIRYENEEAVDDSQLPKDRFSAERLKGVDSTLKIQPAELGDSAVYLCASRPGGAGESNEQFFGPGTRLTVL.

The chain links TRBV5-1 to TRBJ2-2, with TRBD2 identical over 7 bases. After removal of 1 base from V and 4 bases from J, the junction contained 4 bases not matched to a gene. Germline CDR1 reads SGHRS; CDR2 reads YFSETQ. The CDR3 runs 15 residues. The CDR3 DNA sequence: TGCGCCAGCAGCTTGATCGCGGGAGTCACCGGGGAGCTGTTTTTT. Translation gives CASSLIAGVTGELFF.

The chain joins TRBV4-3 to TRBJ2-4, with D unresolved. The CDR3 totals 15 residues. CDR1 and CDR2 from the germline V gene are LGHNA and YSLEER. The V and J ends lost 1 base and 0 bases respectively, with 7 bases between them. CDR3 protein: CASSQADLAKNIQYF. The CDR3 DNA follows: TGCGCCAGCAGCCAAGCTGACCTAGCCAAAAACATTCAGTACTTC.

The genes are TRBV19 and TRBJ2-3; no firm D call. This CDR3 has 12 amino acids. With 4 bases removed from V and 4 bases from J, the gap between germline ends came to 6 bases. The germline V gene has CDR1 LNHDA and CDR2 SQIVND (reference sequence). The chain's CDR3 is CASSTEPDTQYF. In DNA, the CDR3 is TGTGCCAGTAGTACCGAGCCAGATACGCAGTATTTT.

In its sample, this clone is medium-sized. The V gene is TRBV9, the J gene TRBJ1-2; D ambiguous. The CDR3 length is 12 residues. Germline V gene sequence: CDR1 SGDLS, CDR2 YYNGEE. The V gene lost 0 bases and the J gene lost 4 bases, with 4 bases spanning the gap. CDR3 nucleotides: TGTGCCAGCAGCGTAGAGGGCTATGGCTACACCTTC. It is translated as CASSVEGYGYTF.

The gene calls are TRBV28 and TRBJ2-5, with 7 positions matching TRBD1. CDR1 and CDR2 (germline): MDHEN, SYDVKM. V trimming: 7 bases; J trimming: 2 bases; junction bases outside the gene matches: 10. CDR3 size: 15 residues. The CDR3: CASKREQGWQETQYF. CDR3 nucleotide sequence: TGTGCCAGCAAACGCGAACAGGGGTGGCAAGAGACCCAGTACTTC.

As to this clone: In the same sample, other DNA sequences code for this CDR3. The V gene is TRBV7-2, the J gene TRBJ2-2; no reliable D call. Germline V CDR1 and CDR2: SGHTA, FQGNSA. The CDR3 loop spans 12 amino acids. Trimming took 1 base from V and 6 from J, leaving 3 bases between them. The CDR3 coding sequence is TGTGCCAGCAGCTTAGACCCCGGGGAGCTGTTTTTT. Amino acid sequence: CASSLDPGELFF.

V usage is TRBV9 and J usage is TRBJ2-7, with a possible D match to TRBD1 (6 bases). The length of the CDR3 is 15 residues. Trimming pared 4 bases from V and 2 bases from J, leaving 16 bases between. Germline loops: CDR1 SGDLS, CDR2 YYNGEE. CDR3 coding DNA: TGTGCCAGCAGCTCCCGGGACAAAGACACCTACGAGCAGTACTTC. It yields the protein CASSSRDKDTYEQYF.

The chain recombines TRBV7-9 with TRBJ1-5; D call uncertain. This CDR3 is built from 13 residues. Germline V gives CDR1 SEHNR, CDR2 FQNEAQ (reference sequence). Trimming shortened V by 3 bases and J by 4 bases, and 7 bases separated the two germline ends. DNA of the CDR3: TGTGCCAGCAGCTTTTGGCAGAATCAGCCCCAGCATTTT. This sequence encodes CASSFWQNQPQHF.

The chain carries TRBV5-1 and TRBJ2-1; 7 bases fit TRBD2. The CDR3 has 15 amino acids. V dropped 4 bases and J dropped 1; count of bases not matched to a gene: 5. In germline, CDR1 is SGHRS, CDR2 YFSETQ. The DNA of the CDR3 is TGCGCCAGCAGCAACCTAGCGGCGTCCTACAATGAGCAGTTCTTC. Its protein is CASSNLAASYNEQFF. Full variable domain (remainder filled in from reference TRBV5-1 and TRBJ2-1): KAGVTQTPRYLIKTRGQQVTLSCSPISGHRSVSWYQQTPGQGLQFLFEYFSETQRNKGNFPGRFSGRQFSNSRSEMNVSTLELGDSALYLCASSNLAASYNEQFFGPGTRLTVL.

V usage is TRBV5-8 and J usage is TRBJ2-2; possibly TRBD1 for D (6 bases). The V gene's germline CDR1 is SGHTS and CDR2 YDEGEE. Trimming removed 8 bases at V and 5 bases at J, with 22 bases between. The CDR3 covers 16 residues. CDR3 nucleotides: TGTGCCAGTTCCACATGGGGGCGGAAGGGGACCGGGGAGCTGTTTTTT. This encodes CASSTWGRKGTGELFF. Based on the CDR3 plus reference TRBV5-8 and TRBJ2-2, the full variable domain is EAGVTQSPTHLIKTRGQQATLRCSPISGHTSVYWYQQALGLGLQFLLWYDEGEERNRGNFPPRFSGRQFPNYSSELNVNALELEDSALYLCASSTWGRKGTGELFFGEGSRLTVL.

This chain joins TRBV27 and TRBJ2-1; D gene ambiguous. The V end lost 3 bases, the J end lost 1 base, and 7 bases lay between the germline ends. This CDR3 has 14 amino acids. CDR1 is MNHEY and CDR2 is SMNVEV in the germline V gene (reference sequence). CDR3 residues: CASSFPGSYNEQFF. The CDR3 nucleotides read TGTGCCAGCAGTTTCCCAGGTTCCTACAATGAGCAGTTCTTC.

This clone was counted once. The chain recombines TRBV29-1 with TRBJ2-1; TRBD1 matches at 8 bases. The CDR3 sequence is 14 residues long. In germline, CDR1 is SQVTM, CDR2 ANQGSEA. The junction had 8 bases not matched to a gene; V was cut back by 7 bases and J by 3 bases. In DNA form, the CDR3 reads TGCAGCGGCGCCAGGACAGGGAACTACAATGAGCAGTTCTTC. It encodes CSGARTGNYNEQFF.

This clone occurred a few times. The rearrangement links TRBV6-5 to TRBJ2-5, with D hard to call. Trimming took off 4 bases at V and 12 bases at J, with 21 bases between the two ends. This CDR3 contains 14 residues. The germline V gene has CDR1 MNHEY and CDR2 SVGAGI. CDR3 loop: CASSSQSTSGFKYF. In DNA, the CDR3 is TGTGCCAGCAGTTCCCAGTCAACGTCCGGGTTCAAGTACTTC.

The genes are TRBV5-6 and TRBJ1-4; 7 positions agree with TRBD1. Per the germline V gene, CDR1 is SGHDT and CDR2 is YYEEEE. With V trimmed by 2 bases and J by 1 base, 5 bases remained unmatched. The CDR3 loop spans 16 amino acids. The CDR3 loop is CASSLQGSGTNEKLFF. The DNA for the CDR3 is TGTGCCAGCAGCTTACAGGGGTCGGGAACTAATGAAAAACTGTTTTTT.

The CDR3 sequence is CASSDRLERGKQETQYF. In nucleotides, the CDR3 is TGCGCCAGCAGTGACCGTTTGGAGAGGGGTAAACAAGAGACCCAGTACTTC. The chain has TRBV10-2 and TRBJ2-5; D possibly matches TRBD1 or TRBD2 (5 bases each). From germline, CDR1 is WSHSY and CDR2 SAAADI. This CDR3 comprises 17 residues. Trimming took 3 bases from V and 2 from J, leaving 19 bases between them.

The chain joins TRBV28 to TRBJ1-5; D remains ambiguous. This CDR3 contains 15 residues. Germline V gene data show CDR1 as MDHEN and CDR2 as SYDVKM. Trimming shortened V by 5 bases and J by 1 base, and 12 bases separated the two germline ends. The CDR3, as DNA: TGTGCCAGCAGTCAGACATGGCCAAGCAATCAGCCCCAGCATTTT. Translated: CASSQTWPSNQPQHF.

This chain links TRBV27 with TRBJ2-7; maybe TRBD1 (6 bases). The CDR3 has 13 amino acids. The germline V gene encodes CDR1 MNHEY and CDR2 SMNVEV (reference sequence). Deletions cut 1 base from V and 5 bases from J, with 9 bases between. CDR3 DNA: TGTGCCAGCAGTTTATTTCAGGGGCACGAGCAGTACTTC. Its protein product is CASSLFQGHEQYF.

This chain links TRBV28 with TRBJ2-5, with D perhaps TRBD1 (5 bases). Trimming took 3 bases from V and 5 from J, leaving 13 bases between them. Germline CDR1 reads MDHEN; CDR2 reads SYDVKM. The CDR3 extends over 14 amino acids. This CDR3 reads CASSFLRGMETQYF. CDR3 DNA: TGTGCCAGCAGTTTCCTAAGGGGTATGGAGACCCAGTACTTC.